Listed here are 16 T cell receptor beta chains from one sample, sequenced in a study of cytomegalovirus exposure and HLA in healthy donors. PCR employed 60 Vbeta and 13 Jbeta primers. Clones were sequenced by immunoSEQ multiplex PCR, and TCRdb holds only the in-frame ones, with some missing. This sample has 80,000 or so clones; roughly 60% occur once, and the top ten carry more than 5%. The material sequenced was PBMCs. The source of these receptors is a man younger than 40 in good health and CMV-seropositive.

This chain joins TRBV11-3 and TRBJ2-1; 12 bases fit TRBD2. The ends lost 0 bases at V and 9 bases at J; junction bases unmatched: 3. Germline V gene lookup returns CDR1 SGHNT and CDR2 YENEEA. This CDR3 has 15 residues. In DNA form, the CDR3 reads TGTGCCAGCAGCTTAGAACTAGCGGGAGGAACTGAGCAGTTCTTC. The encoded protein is CASSLELAGGTEQFF.

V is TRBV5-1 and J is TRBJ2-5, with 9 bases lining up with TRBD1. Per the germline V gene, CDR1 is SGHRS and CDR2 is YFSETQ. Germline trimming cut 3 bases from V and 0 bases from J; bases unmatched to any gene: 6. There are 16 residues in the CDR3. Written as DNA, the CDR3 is TGCGCCAGCAGCTATCGGACAGGGGCCAACCAAGAGACCCAGTACTTC. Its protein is CASSYRTGANQETQYF.

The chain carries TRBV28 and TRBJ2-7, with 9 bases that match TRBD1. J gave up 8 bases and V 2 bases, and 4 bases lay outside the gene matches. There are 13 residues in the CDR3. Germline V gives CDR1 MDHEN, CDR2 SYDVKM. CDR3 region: CASSLQGQGKQYF. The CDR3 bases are TGTGCCAGCAGTTTACAGGGACAGGGCAAGCAGTACTTC.

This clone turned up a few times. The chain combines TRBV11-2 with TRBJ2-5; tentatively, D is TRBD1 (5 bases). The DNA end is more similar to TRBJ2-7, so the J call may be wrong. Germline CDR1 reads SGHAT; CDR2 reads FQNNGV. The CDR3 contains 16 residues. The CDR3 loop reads CASSPGPAGPFYEQYF. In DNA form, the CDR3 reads TGTGCCAGCAGCCCAGGGCCAGCCGGACCCTTCTACGAGCAGTACTTC.

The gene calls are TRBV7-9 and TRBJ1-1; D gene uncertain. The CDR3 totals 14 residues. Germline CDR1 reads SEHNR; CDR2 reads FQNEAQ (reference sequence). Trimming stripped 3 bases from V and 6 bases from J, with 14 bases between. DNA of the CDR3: TGTGCCAGCAGCTTCCCGAGGGAATCGCCTGAAGCTTTCTTT. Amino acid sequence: CASSFPRESPEAFF.

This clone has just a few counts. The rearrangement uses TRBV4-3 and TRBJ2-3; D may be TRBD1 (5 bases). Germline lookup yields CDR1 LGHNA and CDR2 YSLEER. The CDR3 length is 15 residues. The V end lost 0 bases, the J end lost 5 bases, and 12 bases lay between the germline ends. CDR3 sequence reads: CASSQDGQGEDTQYF. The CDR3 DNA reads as TGCGCCAGCAGCCAAGATGGGCAGGGTGAAGATACGCAGTATTTT.

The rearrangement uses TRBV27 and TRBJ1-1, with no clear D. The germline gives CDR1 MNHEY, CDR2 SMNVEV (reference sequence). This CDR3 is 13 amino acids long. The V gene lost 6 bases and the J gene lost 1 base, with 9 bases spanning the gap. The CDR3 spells CASSRTRNTEAFF. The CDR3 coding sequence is TGTGCCAGCAGCCGCACAAGGAACACTGAAGCTTTCTTT.

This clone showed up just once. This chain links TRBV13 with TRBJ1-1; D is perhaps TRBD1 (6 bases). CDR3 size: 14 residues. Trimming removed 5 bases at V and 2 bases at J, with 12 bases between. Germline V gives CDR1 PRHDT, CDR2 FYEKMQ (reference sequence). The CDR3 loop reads CASSVQGLNTEAFF. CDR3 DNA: TGTGCCAGCAGCGTACAGGGACTAAACACTGAAGCTTTCTTT.

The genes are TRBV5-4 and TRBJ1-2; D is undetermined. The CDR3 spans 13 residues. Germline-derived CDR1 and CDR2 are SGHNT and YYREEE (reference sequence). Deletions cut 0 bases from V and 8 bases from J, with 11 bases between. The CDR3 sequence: CASSLGTKLGYTF. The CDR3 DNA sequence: TGTGCCAGCAGCTTGGGCACCAAGCTGGGCTACACCTTC.

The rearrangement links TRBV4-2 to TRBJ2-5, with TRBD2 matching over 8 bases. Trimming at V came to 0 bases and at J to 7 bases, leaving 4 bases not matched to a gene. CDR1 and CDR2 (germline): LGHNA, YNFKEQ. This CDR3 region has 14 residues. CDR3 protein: CASSQDTGGGTQYF. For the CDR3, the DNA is TGTGCCAGCAGCCAAGATACCGGGGGGGGGACCCAGTACTTC.

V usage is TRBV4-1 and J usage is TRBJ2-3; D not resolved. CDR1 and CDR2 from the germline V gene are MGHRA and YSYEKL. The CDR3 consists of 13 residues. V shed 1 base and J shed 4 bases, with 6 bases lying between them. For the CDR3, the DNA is TGCGCCAGCAGCCAAGGTCTAGCAGATACGCAGTATTTT. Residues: CASSQGLADTQYF.

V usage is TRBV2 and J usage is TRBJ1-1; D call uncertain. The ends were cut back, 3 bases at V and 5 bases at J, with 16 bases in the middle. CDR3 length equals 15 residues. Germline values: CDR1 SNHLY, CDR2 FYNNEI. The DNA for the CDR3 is TGTGCCAGCAGTGACAGGATTCAGGTCCGGACTGAAGCTTTCTTT. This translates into CASSDRIQVRTEAFF.

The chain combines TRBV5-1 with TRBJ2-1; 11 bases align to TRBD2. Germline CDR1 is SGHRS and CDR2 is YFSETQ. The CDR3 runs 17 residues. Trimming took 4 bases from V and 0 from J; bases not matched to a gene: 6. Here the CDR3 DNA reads TGCGCCAGCAGCCCGGGACTAGCGGAACTCTCCTACAATGAGCAGTTCTTC. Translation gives CASSPGLAELSYNEQFF.

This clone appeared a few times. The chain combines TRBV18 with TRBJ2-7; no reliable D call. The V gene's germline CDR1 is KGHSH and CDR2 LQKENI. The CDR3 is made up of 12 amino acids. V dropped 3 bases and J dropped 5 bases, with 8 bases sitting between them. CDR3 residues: CASSPSTDEQYF. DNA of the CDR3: TGTGCCAGCTCACCCTCCACGGACGAGCAGTACTTC.

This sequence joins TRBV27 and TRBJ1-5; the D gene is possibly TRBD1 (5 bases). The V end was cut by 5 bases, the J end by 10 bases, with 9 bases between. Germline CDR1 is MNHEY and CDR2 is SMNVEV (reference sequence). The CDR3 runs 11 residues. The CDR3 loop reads CASSRGGPQHF. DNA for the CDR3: TGTGCCAGCAGTCGGGGGGGACCCCAGCATTTT.

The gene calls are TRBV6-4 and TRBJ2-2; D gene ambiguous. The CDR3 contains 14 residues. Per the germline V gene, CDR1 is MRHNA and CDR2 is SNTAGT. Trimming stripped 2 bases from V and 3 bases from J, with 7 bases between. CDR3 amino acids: CASSDLLDTGELFF. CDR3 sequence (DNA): TGTGCCAGCAGTGACCTTTTAGACACCGGGGAGCTGTTTTTT.